This section outlines one TCR beta chain sequence together with its context. What it binds is not known. This entry is derived from a study of TIL therapy for anti-PD-1-resistant metastatic lung cancer. Overall study: A handful of tumors were EGFR-mutant and two were ALK-rearranged. Study-level results: This highly selected cohort may not generalize to typical lung cancer patients. Compared with baseline intratumoral T cells, expanded TIL cultures were more clonal and less diverse (around 5.9% vs 31%).

The libraries were made with immunoSEQ v3. Repertoires were generated with immunoSEQ multiplex PCR, while TCRdb's copy carries only in-frame clones and drops some. Seen here are approximately 27,000 clones, roughly two thirds observed once, and the top ten hold 7% to 9%. Time point defined: pre-treatment sample, taken before nivolumab and TIL therapy. Most excised metastases sampled were pleural nodules or supraclavicular lymph nodes. Progressing patients received lymphodepletion, expanded TIL infusion and IL-2. Germline V CDR1 and CDR2: SGDLS, YYNGEE. Trimming cost V 0 bases and J 4 bases, with 13 bases left between them. The CDR3 spans 15 residues.

This sequence joins TRBV9 and TRBJ1-2, with unresolved D. The sequence derives from a person aged 25-79 years with non-small cell lung cancer. This sample comprised tumor tissue, obtained at baseline. This CDR3 reads CASSVASGSAYGYTF. The CDR3 DNA is TGTGCCAGCAGCGTAGCTTCGGGATCCGCCTATGGCTACACCTTC.